This T cell receptor (beta chain) was sequenced for a study of cytomegalovirus exposure and HLA in healthy donors (dated by TCRdb to the late 2010s). Some background on the complete study: An earlier analysis of several hundred of the donors reported approximately 300 Gb of sequence data and 117 million unique TCR beta sequences from 150 million to 200 million T cells. An early release that covered around 590 HLA-typed donors contained approximately 300 gigabases of sequencing data and around 85 million unique TCR sequences. Of the roughly 430 genotyped donors, 65% to 90% fell in the genetic ancestry cluster associated with self-reported Caucasian donors. The aim of the study was to test whether cataloging public T cell receptors could identify signatures of past pathogen exposure. The T cell repertoires of 670 or so subjects were profiled by immunosequencing and related to cytomegalovirus serostatus. A separate validation cohort of 90 to 150 different subjects was used in addition to the roughly 640-subject first cohort. To predict cytomegalovirus infection status, the study combined high-throughput TCR immunosequencing, statistical association of individual TCRs with disease status, and machine learning. A later analysis re-examined previously published TCR beta repertoires from more than 600 donors and added high-resolution HLA genotyping to investigate patterns of TCR occurrence. In the later analysis, no new phenotypic data were used to find candidate immune exposures; instead, reliance was placed on TCR beta sequences and their occurrence across donors. An earlier analysis of 587 of the donors applied high-throughput TCR beta sequencing to assess whether each TCR beta V gene segment acted as functional or pseudogenic. Donor age, sex, ethnicity and CMV serostatus were compiled alongside the repertoire data. A later genetic analysis took genome-wide SNP genotypes for about 65% of the 666 donors and used that subset as a discovery cohort. All discovery cohort repertoires had been generated using a single sequencing platform. Both class I and class II loci were covered by HLA typing, at four-digit resolution. The number of donors typed differed by locus, with about 629-630 for A, B, C, DRB1 and DQB1, about 500 for DQA1, approximately 580 for DPA1, and around 450 for DPB1. Because of strong linkage in the cohort, five DR-DQ haplotypes were treated as single units for association and clustering. Across 300 to 400 genotyped donors of the cohort, an average of about 250,000 unique TCR beta nucleotide sequences per donor were sequenced, and approximately 17% of those sequences were non-productive. On the study overall, not on this receptor specifically: Most TCR sequences were observed very rarely across donors, whereas some public TCRs were present in many individuals. In a later analysis, HLA-associated TCR beta chains showed more clonal expansion and lower generation probabilities than non-associated chains that were equally common. In the study, 150 to 200 TCR beta chains were listed as associated with cytomegalovirus. V-gene and J-gene trimming of TCR beta chains was associated with a missense DCLRE1C variant in a later genetic analysis, and the association was replicated in an independent cohort. Because some donors lacked HLA typing at each locus, the association tests relied only on the typed subset. A few of the identified cytomegalovirus-associated TCR beta chains were confirmed in vitro to be specific for cytomegalovirus antigens. Immune exposure information for the cohort was limited to CMV serostatus. In this cohort, only TCR beta chains were sequenced, and detectable features were limited by the absence of alpha or paired-chain data. The classifier was reported to diagnose cytomegalovirus status with high specificity and sensitivity in both the original cohort and the validation cohort. A later genetic analysis reported fewer N-insertions in productive TCRs among donors in an Asian-associated ancestry cluster than the roughly 690-donor mean. When HLA alleles, especially DR and DQ, strongly co-occurred, attributing TCR associations to individual alleles was difficult. Correlated functional status among segregating V segments might be attributable to linkage disequilibrium, but an unknown experimental factor could not be ruled out. In a later analysis, TCR association rates were found to vary across HLA loci, with the most associated TCRs seen for DRB1 alleles and the fewest for HLA-C alleles. A cluster of highly shared sequence variants was judged likely to represent a technical artifact of the sequencing pipeline. A further reported finding was that TCR beta sequences accurately predicted the HLA-A and HLA-B alleles for most subjects in the first cohort. It was suggested by the authors that the approach could potentially be generalized to other disease states and immunological phenotypes. The 87-base-pair reads could not distinguish some IMGT-functional V segments, including TRBV6-2 and TRBV6-3, so those segments were excluded. In an earlier analysis of approximately 590 of the donors, most TCR beta V segments were observed in productive rearrangements about 90% or about 30% of the time, broadly matching IMGT annotations. According to a later analysis, parvovirus B19, influenza, CMV and Epstein-Barr virus appeared linked to several top co-occurrence clusters. At a false discovery rate of 0.05, a later analysis linked around 17,000 TCR beta sequences to specific HLA alleles. Presence/absence analyses assumed roughly uniform sequencing depth across donors, an assumption that may not hold. Most CMV-associated TCR beta chains appeared to be HLA-restricted in a later analysis, and the HLA associations seemed to be driven largely by CMV exposure. The earlier analysis of a few hundred of the donors excluded approximately 17 rarely observed V segments, including chromosome 9 orphons, because counts were too low.

Reading the germline V gene (reference sequence) gives CDR1 SEHNR and CDR2 FQNEAQ. The CDR3 goes from the cysteine to the phenylalanine over 13 residues. Only CDR3 DNA remains: 39 bases, in frame from the first base. The library relied on the immunoSEQ multiplex PCR assay. The multiplex PCR relied on a mix of 60 forward primers for TCR Vbeta segments and 13 reverse primers for TCR Jbeta segments. Amplification of the CDR3 region of rearranged TCR beta genes was performed with a multiplex PCR assay on genomic DNA. The Illumina HiSeq System was used to sequence the amplified TCR beta libraries as 87-base-pair reads. The original methods were these. A later analysis counted tens of millions of unique TCR beta chains across the roughly 700 repertoires, and some 12 million of these chains were shared by at least two donors. Raw reads were error-corrected and collapsed into unique sequences with a nearest-neighbor algorithm that merged closely related sequences to remove PCR and sequencing errors. Alignment of CDR3 sequences to IMGT reference sequences was used to assign V, D and J gene segments. For a sequence to be retained, a match of at least six nucleotides was required to both a V gene segment and a J gene segment. A rearrangement counted as productive if the CDR3 had no stop codons and remained in frame with V and J, and every other rearrangement counted as non-productive. Following IMGT convention, CDR3 was defined as the stretch from the second conserved V-encoded cysteine to the conserved J-encoded phenylalanine. Sequences without an unambiguous match to a single V gene segment were excluded from the earlier analysis of approximately 560 of the donors. In an earlier analysis of almost 600 of the donors, a V segment was called functional when productive rearrangements were above 56.7%, and segregating when the standard deviation between donors exceeded 5%. A statistical classification framework was built to diagnose cytomegalovirus status from the catalog of TCR beta chain sequences. V and J gene assignment, in a later analysis, came from comparing TCR nucleotide sequences with IMGT/GENE-DB human TR gene sequences. A later analysis assigned CDR3 sequences and most-parsimonious VDJ recombination scenarios with the TCRdist pipeline. A later analysis defined each TCR beta chain by its CDR3 amino acid sequence plus V-gene family, and excluded reads lacking a unique V-gene family. A later analysis removed over 500 highly shared, low-generation-probability nucleotide sequences to deal with suspected cross-contamination and a sequencing artifact. For each public chain, a later analysis derived a clonal expansion index from normalized ranks of inferred template counts within each repertoire. A later analysis computed generation probabilities with a VDJ recombination model fitted to out-of-frame rearrangements, and checked the results against IGoR. In a later analysis, TCR-TCR, TCR-HLA and TCR-CMV co-occurrence was scored with hypergeometric tests, and a repertoire-size bias correction was applied to TCR pairs. In a later analysis, false discovery rates were estimated by permuting HLA or CMV assignments 20 times. In a later analysis, co-occurring TCRs were grouped with DBSCAN, and TCRdist sequence similarity was added when clustering was performed within HLA-allele-positive subsets. Repertoires with fewer than 30,000 or more than 120,000 public chains, plus five repertoires with anomalous nucleotide sharing, were excluded from co-occurrence clustering. The clones in this table, taken by TCRdb from immuneACCESS, are in-frame only. Not every clone is retained; where verified, under half of the shortfall comes from an unresolved V gene, and the cause of the rest is unknown. That table furnishes V, J and clone size, whereas the DNA furnished D and trimming. This sample is represented by around 110,000 clones; around two thirds of them were singletons. The ten largest clones capture less than 9.5% of the sample.

This clone turned up a few times. Its binding antigen is unknown. The junction does not match germline at one end; this may be a read error. The cohort comprised hundreds of healthy bone marrow donors. Cohort members were all nominally healthy when sampled, although unrecorded immune exposures were likely present. The donor tested CMV seropositive and was one of the 289 seropositive cohort members. Each donor provided a peripheral blood sample, and peripheral blood mononuclear cells were used for TCR beta sequencing. The Qiagen DNeasy Blood Extraction Kit was used to extract genomic DNA from the blood cell samples.

The chain couples TRBV7-9 to TRBJ2-7, with the identity of the D gene unclear. The origin of this receptor is a woman aged 40 to 50 in good health and CMV-seropositive. Sequences were obtained from PBMCs. The DNA sequence is TGTTCCAGCAGCAAAGACACGTCCTACGAGCAGTACTTC. Translated, it gives CSSSKDTSYEQYF.